This T cell receptor beta chain was sequenced during a study of T-cell reconstitution after alpha-beta-depleted transplantation in children. Overall study findings and caveats: The main origin of T-cell counts and diversity one year after transplant was newly produced T cells. Expanded graft clones numbering several hundred reportedly gave rise to alpha-beta T cells about two months after transplant. Surviving recipient cells, namely T cells and thymic progenitors, were the source of high day-60 TCRbeta diversity in some patients.

Of note for this clonotype: Its cognate antigen is unknown.

A library of TCRbeta sequences, prepared with unique molecular identifiers, was generated. TCRdb used MiXCR to reprocess the PCR reads, holding one entry per CDR3 protein. The sample includes some 600,000 distinct CDR3 sequences, roughly 13% seen only once; the top ten take around 2.2%. Germline CDR1 and CDR2: GTSNPN and SVGIG (reference sequence). V lost 1 base and J 10 bases, leaving 13 bases between the germline ends. CDR3 length equals 12 residues. The chain couples TRBV30 to TRBJ1-1, with a weak D call TRBD1 (5 bases). The material sequenced was PBMCs, mostly from graft donor cells, taken 360 days after TCRalphabeta/CD19-depleted stem cell transplant. The receptor was derived from a male patient between 10 and 17 years old who had a stem cell transplant for acute myeloid leukemia, so the T cells may come from the graft donor. The CDR3 loop is CAWSGVGVGAFF. For the CDR3, the DNA is TGTGCCTGGAGTGGGGTGGGGGTCGGAGCTTTCTTT.